This entry is about one T cell receptor (beta chain). TCRdb processed the 5' RACE reads anew with MiXCR; each CDR3 protein has one entry. The sample has under 350,000 distinct CDR3 sequences, 15% to 20% seen once. This sample was taken from a study of T-cell memory formation after mild COVID-19. The sequencing sample was made of PBMCs or a T cell subset sorted from them (not recorded which). The clonotype originates from a man aged 18 to 30 who had mild COVID-19 (a few samples of this study predate the infection). Cell type and time point are not known.

The CDR3 is CASSPERLVPDTQYF. In nucleotides, the CDR3 is TGTGCCAGCAGCCCAGAACGACTAGTCCCAGATACGCAGTATTTT. The V gene is TRBV7-2, the J gene TRBJ2-3, with D possibly being TRBD2 (6 bases). CDR3 size: 15 residues. CDR1 and CDR2 (germline): SGHTA, FQGNSA. The V and J ends lost 5 bases and 4 bases respectively, with 16 bases between them.